This TCR beta chain was documented in a study of CD8+CD57+ T cells in acquired aplastic anemia. For the study at large: Mean yield of DNA from sorted CD4+ and CD8+ cells was roughly 3.1 ug.

Study-wide results and caveats: Both patients and controls carried the same twenty-nine CD8+ CDR3 sequences.

Investigators profiled TCR beta VDJ and CDR3 from genomic DNA template. TCRdb fed the reads into MiXCR, producing one record per CDR3 protein. The sample lists under 350,000 distinct CDR3 sequences, 56% occurring once. All sequencing subjects had displayed CD8+CD57+ cell expansion on flow cytometry. Among the patients, none had received any therapy at the time of blood sampling. This clonotype was found many times. The antigen is unknown. CDR3 length: 13 residues. V was pared by 9 bases and J by 4 bases, with 6 bases of the junction left unmatched. Looked up from germline, CDR1 is KGHDR and CDR2 is SFDVKD.

This TCR derives from a human donor with aplastic anemia. The chain recombines TRBV24-1 with TRBJ1-2, with 8 nucleotides matching TRBD1. The specimen sequenced was sorted CD4+, CD8+, or CD8+CD57+ T cells (not recorded which) from PBMCs. The DNA for the CDR3 is TGTGCCACCTCCACAGGGGGGGTCTATGGCTACACCTTC. Translation: CATSTGGVYGYTF.